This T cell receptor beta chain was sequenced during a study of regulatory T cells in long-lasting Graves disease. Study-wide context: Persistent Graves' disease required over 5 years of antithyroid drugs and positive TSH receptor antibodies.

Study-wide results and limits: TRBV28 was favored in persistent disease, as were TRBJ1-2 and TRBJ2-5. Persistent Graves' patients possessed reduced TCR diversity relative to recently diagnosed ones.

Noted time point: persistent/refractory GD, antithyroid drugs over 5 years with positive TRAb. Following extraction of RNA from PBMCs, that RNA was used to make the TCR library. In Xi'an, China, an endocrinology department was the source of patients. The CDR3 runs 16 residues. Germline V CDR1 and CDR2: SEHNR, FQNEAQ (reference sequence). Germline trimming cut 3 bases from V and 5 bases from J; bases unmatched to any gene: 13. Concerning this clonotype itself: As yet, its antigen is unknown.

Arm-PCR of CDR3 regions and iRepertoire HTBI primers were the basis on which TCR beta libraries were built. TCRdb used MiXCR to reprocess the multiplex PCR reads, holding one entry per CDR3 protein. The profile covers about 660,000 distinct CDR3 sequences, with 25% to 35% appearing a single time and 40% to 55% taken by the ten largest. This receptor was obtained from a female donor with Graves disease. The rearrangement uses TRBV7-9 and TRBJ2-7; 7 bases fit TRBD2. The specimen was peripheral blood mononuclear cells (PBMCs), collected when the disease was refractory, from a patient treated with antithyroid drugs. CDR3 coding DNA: TGTGCCAGCAGCTTGGGCCTGGCGGGAGCGAGCGACGAGCAGTACTTC. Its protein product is CASSLGLAGASDEQYF.